The 32 T cell receptor beta chains below come from one sample, sequenced in a study of T cell repertoires in cytomegalovirus infection. Each CDR3 protein is one row after TCRdb ran MiXCR on the reads. This table holds 600,000 to 800,000 distinct CDR3 sequences, less than 25% found once. Source material: CD8+ T cells from PBMCs. The receptors derive from a human donor in good health (CMV status not recorded). Some clones in this sample may be carry-over from other donors' samples.

In the case of this clonotype: Mismatch with germline at one junction end may stem from a read error. The chain links TRBV7-7 to TRBJ1-6; TRBD1 might be the D (6 bases). The germline CDR1 and CDR2 sequences are SSHAT and FNYEAQ (reference sequence). The CDR3 consists of 14 residues. CDR3 bases: TGTGCTAGCAGCCTTAGGGGGGCTTTCTCACCCCTCCACTTT. This sequence encodes CASSLRGAFSPLHF.

This clonotype was observed at least ten times. This chain uses TRBV27 with TRBJ1-1; 7 bases match TRBD1. This CDR3 has 16 amino acids. Germline V gene sequence: CDR1 MNHEY, CDR2 SMNVEV (reference sequence). V lost 0 bases to trimming and J lost 4 bases; unmatched junction nucleotides: 8. As DNA, the CDR3 is TGTGCCAGCAGTTTATCGAACAGGGGCTTGGGCACTGAAGCTTTCTTT. Translation: CASSLSNRGLGTEAFF.

This clonotype came up a few times. The chain joins TRBV7-9 to TRBJ2-5, with D perhaps matching TRBD2 (5 bases). Between the trimmed V and J ends, which lost 5 bases and 1 base, there was a span of 8 bases. This CDR3 is built from 13 residues. Germline values: CDR1 SEHNR, CDR2 FQNEAQ (reference sequence). The CDR3 nucleotides read TGTGCCAGCAGCACAACTAGCCAAGAGACCCAGTACTTC. Protein product: CASSTTSQETQYF.

As regards this clonotype: Germline is not matched at one junction end, which may reflect a read error. V and J are TRBV7-2 and TRBJ1-1; D not certain. This CDR3 has 15 residues. The germline gives CDR1 SGHTA, CDR2 FQGNSA. CDR3 sequence: CASSLTRSSGDEAFF. For the CDR3, the DNA is TGTGCCAGTAGCTTGACAAGGTCATCCGGTGATGAAGCTTTCTTT.

This clonotype was recorded a few times. The V call is TRBV7-4, the J call TRBJ2-7; D ambiguous. This CDR3 region has 11 residues. Germline CDR1 reads SGHVT; CDR2 reads SQSDAQ. V was cut by 1 base and J by 12 bases, with 10 bases left in between. CDR3 bases: TGTGCCAGCAGCTTAGAGCAGGTCATGTACGTC. Translated, it gives CASSLEQVMYV.

The CDR3 reads CASSPGGPFQETQYF. The CDR3 DNA reads as TGTGCCAGCAGTCCGGGGGGCCCGTTCCAAGAGACCCAGTACTTC. V gene TRBV12-3 or TRBV12-4 combines with J gene TRBJ2-5; TRBD2 is a possible D gene (7 bases). This CDR3 contains 15 residues. V lost 5 bases, J lost 1 base, and 14 bases lay in between.

This clonotype was observed a handful of times. The chain employs TRBV10-3 and TRBJ1-2; 7 bases fit TRBD1. J lost 8 bases, V lost 11 bases, and 5 bases had no gene match. The CDR3 runs to 10 residues. Germline CDR1 ENHRY, CDR2 SYGVKD. CDR3 in amino acids: CAVQGTGYTF. The CDR3 nucleotides read TGTGCCGTACAGGGGACGGGCTACACCTTC.

This clonotype was counted a few times. The gene calls are TRBV5-1 and TRBJ2-7, with 7 bases fitting TRBD1. J was trimmed by 0 bases and V by 0 bases; bases with no gene match: 3. Germline assignment: CDR1 SGHRS and CDR2 YFSETQ. The CDR3 spans 15 residues. CDR3 bases: TGCGCCAGCAGCTTGGACAGGGGACCCTCCTACGAGCAGTACGTC. It encodes CASSLDRGPSYEQYV.

This clonotype was seen at least ten times. The rearrangement uses TRBV7-8 and TRBJ2-1, with 9 bases aligning to TRBD2. Germline V CDR1 and CDR2: SGHVS, FQNEAQ. V dropped 1 base and J dropped 6; count of bases not matched to a gene: 4. This CDR3 contains 15 residues. The chain's CDR3 is CASSLDAGGANEQFF. Written as DNA, the CDR3 is TGTGCCAGCAGCTTAGATGCGGGGGGGGCCAATGAGCAGTTCTTC.

This clonotype has just a few counts. The J gene is TRBJ1-1, the V gene TRBV25-1; D is possibly TRBD1 (5 bases). Germline assignment: CDR1 MGHDK and CDR2 SYGVNS. The CDR3 consists of 15 residues. V was clipped by 0 bases and J by 7 bases, with 15 bases between them. CDR3 DNA sequence: TGTGCCAGCAGTGAATATTTTGACGGGGGTGGTGAAGCTTTCTTT. It yields the protein CASSEYFDGGGEAFF.

This clonotype was detected ten times or more. This rearrangement joins TRBV6-5 to TRBJ1-1; D remains unclear. Deletions cut 2 bases from V and 4 bases from J, with 14 bases between. CDR1 is MNHEY and CDR2 is SVGAGI in the germline V gene. The CDR3 is 15 residues long. The CDR3 coding sequence is TGTGCCAGCAGTTACCCCTGGCCAAATGTCACTGAAGCTTTCTTT. This gives the protein CASSYPWPNVTEAFF.

In its sample, this clonotype was seen many times. CDR3 nucleotide sequence: TGCAGTGCTAGAACGTGGGGTGAAAGCTCCTACGAGCAGTACGTC. The encoded protein is CSARTWGESSYEQYV. This chain uses TRBV20-1 with TRBJ2-7; D gene unclear. Per germline, CDR1 DFQATT and CDR2 SNEGSKA (reference sequence). The V and J ends lost 2 bases and 0 bases respectively, with 14 bases between them. CDR3 length equals 15 residues.

The sample holds many counts of this clonotype. The chain is built from TRBV6-2 or TRBV6-3 and TRBJ2-3; TRBD2 agrees at 11 bases. The germline gives CDR1 MNHEY, CDR2 SVGEGT. Trimming cost V 5 bases and J 2 bases; bases outside gene matches: 12. This CDR3 comprises 18 residues. CDR3 DNA: TGTGCCAGCAGTCTACTCACGACTAGCGGGGACCACACAGATACGCAGTATTTT. Encoded protein: CASSLLTTSGDHTDTQYF.

J is TRBJ2-1 and V is TRBV20-1, with 7 nucleotides matching TRBD2. The CDR3 consists of 13 residues. Trimming cost V 0 bases and J 7 bases; bases outside gene matches: 3. Germline values: CDR1 DFQATT, CDR2 SNEGSKA (reference sequence). The CDR3 bases are TGCAGTGCTAGAGAGGGGGGGGTGAATGAGCAGTTCTTC. It translates to CSAREGGVNEQFF.

This clonotype was detected only a few times. J is TRBJ1-1 and V is TRBV6-6, with a possible D match to TRBD1 (6 bases). Trimming stripped 3 bases from V and 5 bases from J, with 13 bases between. CDR1 is MNHNY, CDR2 SVGAGI, per germline (reference sequence). This CDR3 has 14 residues. CDR3 residues: CASSYIQGGTEAFF. The CDR3 DNA sequence: TGTGCCAGCAGTTATATACAGGGAGGAACTGAAGCTTTCTTT.

The sample holds a few counts of this clonotype. The chain employs TRBV27 and TRBJ2-2; D call uncertain. The CDR3 extends over 16 amino acids. Trimming took 1 base from V and 6 from J, leaving 15 bases between them. Per the germline V gene, CDR1 is MNHEY and CDR2 is SMNVEV (reference sequence). CDR3 residues: CASSLFPSIGSGELFF. CDR3 nucleotide sequence: TGTGCCAGCAGTTTATTTCCATCTATAGGCTCCGGGGAGCTGTTTTTT.

This clonotype was observed a few times. V usage is TRBV20-1 and J usage is TRBJ2-1; TRBD2 agrees at 7 bases. CDR3 length equals 13 residues. Trimming took 6 bases from V and 4 from J; bases not matched to a gene: 6. Germline V lookup: CDR1 DFQATT, CDR2 SNEGSKA (reference sequence). CDR3 residues: CSAGRGRYNEQFF. The CDR3, as DNA: TGCAGTGCGGGGAGGGGCCGGTACAATGAGCAGTTCTTC.

The chain couples TRBV4-3 to TRBJ2-1; the D gene is possibly TRBD1 (6 bases). V lost 0 bases, J lost 3 bases, and 12 bases lay in between. The CDR3 loop spans 16 amino acids. CDR1 and CDR2 (germline): LGHNA, YSLEER. The CDR3 nucleotides read TGCGCCAGCAGCCAAGATCACGGACAGCTCTACAATGAGCAGTTCTTC. This sequence encodes CASSQDHGQLYNEQFF.

The chain recombines TRBV10-2 with TRBJ1-2, with TRBD1 matching 9 bases. The V and J ends lost 7 bases and 5 bases, in that order; junction bases with no gene match: 8. Germline values: CDR1 WSHSY, CDR2 SAAADI. This CDR3 comprises 14 residues. CDR3 coding DNA: TGCGCCAGCACTCCGGGACAGGGACCGTATGGCTACACCTTC. Amino acids: CASTPGQGPYGYTF.

The V and J genes are TRBV7-8 and TRBJ2-5; TRBD1 is a possible D gene (5 bases). The CDR3 has 15 residues. Trimming left V 5 bases short and J 5 bases short, with 18 bases between. Germline V gene lookup returns CDR1 SGHVS and CDR2 FQNEAQ. CDR3 in amino acids: CASSPRQNSRETQYF. The CDR3 DNA follows: TGTGCCAGCAGCCCCCGACAGAACTCCCGGGAGACCCAGTACTTC.

In this sample, this clonotype turned up many times. The V call is TRBV4-2, the J call TRBJ1-2, with D perhaps matching TRBD1 (5 bases). Germline V gives CDR1 LGHNA, CDR2 YNFKEQ. V was trimmed by 3 bases and J by 11 bases, leaving 13 bases between them. The CDR3 covers 12 residues. CDR3: CASSQGRGGYTF. The CDR3 DNA is TGTGCCAGCAGCCAGGGTAGGGGAGGATACACCTTC.

The genes are TRBV29-1 and TRBJ1-1, with D tentatively TRBD1 (6 bases). CDR1 is SQVTM, CDR2 ANQGSEA, per germline. CDR3 length: 11 amino acids. V lost 6 bases and J 11 bases, leaving 16 bases between the germline ends. The CDR3 sequence is CSVEQGLDAFF. As DNA, the CDR3 is TGCAGCGTGGAACAGGGCTTGGACGCTTTCTTT.

There are many counts of this clonotype. The chain recombines TRBV7-2 with TRBJ1-1; the D gene is possibly TRBD1 (5 bases). The germline V gene encodes CDR1 SGHTA and CDR2 FQGNSA. V was cut by 1 base and J by 3 bases, with 9 bases left in between. The CDR3 runs to 14 residues. CDR3 nucleotide sequence: TGTGCCAGCAGCTTAGTTGGGGGGTACACTGAAGCTTTCTTT. As protein: CASSLVGGYTEAFF.

This clonotype was recorded a few times. This chain uses TRBV14 with TRBJ1-1; D gene ambiguous. This CDR3 comprises 14 residues. V lost 0 bases and J lost 5, with 10 bases in between. Germline V gives CDR1 SGHDN, CDR2 FVKESK. The CDR3 loop is CASSQDLGWTEAFF. The CDR3 nucleotides read TGTGCCAGCAGCCAAGACCTGGGATGGACTGAAGCTTTCTTT.

This clonotype was seen at least ten times. This chain's CDR3 is CASRLTAMRAESTDTQYF. The CDR3 DNA sequence: TGTGCCAGCAGACTGACGGCCATGCGCGCCGAAAGCACAGATACGCAGTATTTT. The chain is built from TRBV12-3 or TRBV12-4 and TRBJ2-3; D is undetermined. Trimming removed 6 bases from V and 0 bases from J, with 22 bases in between. The CDR3 totals 18 residues.

This clonotype was observed a few times. The J gene is TRBJ1-1, the V gene TRBV4-1, with TRBD1 matching over 7 bases. The V segment lost 4 bases and the J segment 4 bases; nucleotides outside the gene matches: 3. Germline V gene data show CDR1 as MGHRA and CDR2 as YSYEKL. CDR3 size: 13 residues. CDR3 residues: CASSRGTATEAFF. CDR3 bases: TGCGCCAGCAGCCGTGGGACAGCCACTGAAGCTTTCTTT.

V and J are TRBV7-1 and TRBJ1-2, with unresolved D. TRBV7-1 is given ORF status, its function remaining uncertain. The CDR3 runs 13 residues. V lost 5 bases, J lost 0 bases, and 7 bases lay in between. CDR3 bases: TGTGCCAGCAGCGCAGAATCTAACTATGGCTACACCTTC. Translating it yields CASSAESNYGYTF.

The chain employs TRBV7-2 and TRBJ2-1; 8 nucleotides agree with TRBD1. Germline V CDR1 and CDR2: SGHTA, FQGNSA. The CDR3 extends over 14 amino acids. The V segment lost 6 bases and the J segment 3 bases; nucleotides outside the gene matches: 4. The CDR3 loop is CASSETGDYNEQFF. In DNA form, the CDR3 reads TGTGCCAGCAGTGAGACAGGGGACTACAATGAGCAGTTCTTC.

The chain joins TRBV6-6 to TRBJ2-7, with D unclear. The germline V and J ends were trimmed by 2 bases and 8 bases, with 13 bases remaining between them. The CDR3 spans 13 residues. Looked up from germline, CDR1 is MNHNY and CDR2 is SVGAGI (reference sequence). Written as DNA, the CDR3 is TGTGCCAGCAGTTACCAGGACGGTGCGAAGCAGTACTTC. Protein sequence: CASSYQDGAKQYF.

This clonotype showed up many times. J is TRBJ2-3 and V is TRBV5-5; perhaps TRBD1 as D (6 bases). Germline-derived CDR1 and CDR2 are SGHKS and YYEKEE (reference sequence). Trimming removed 2 bases at V and 4 bases at J, with 14 bases between. The CDR3 length is 15 residues. Written as DNA, the CDR3 is TGTGCCAGCAGCTTCGATACAGGGAGCCCAGATACGCAGTATTTT. This gives the protein CASSFDTGSPDTQYF.

As concerns this clonotype: This could be a read error, since a much larger clone is one nucleotide away. The rearrangement uses TRBV7-6 and TRBJ2-3; D is undetermined. CDR1 is SGHVS, CDR2 FNYEAQ, per germline. The CDR3 extends over 14 amino acids. Trimming cost V 6 bases and J 2 bases, with 12 bases left between them. The CDR3 DNA sequence: TGTGCCAGCAGACCGAAGGAGTCCACAGATACGCAGTATTTT. Translation gives CASRPKESTDTQYF.

This chain joins TRBV28 and TRBJ2-2; perhaps D is TRBD1 or TRBD2 (5 bases each). V was pared by 5 bases and J by 0 bases, with 13 bases between. Per germline, CDR1 MDHEN and CDR2 SYDVKM. The CDR3 covers 16 residues. CDR3 DNA: TGTGCCAGCAGTGTGACCGGGACGGCGAACACCGGGGAGCTGTTTTTT. It codes for CASSVTGTANTGELFF.